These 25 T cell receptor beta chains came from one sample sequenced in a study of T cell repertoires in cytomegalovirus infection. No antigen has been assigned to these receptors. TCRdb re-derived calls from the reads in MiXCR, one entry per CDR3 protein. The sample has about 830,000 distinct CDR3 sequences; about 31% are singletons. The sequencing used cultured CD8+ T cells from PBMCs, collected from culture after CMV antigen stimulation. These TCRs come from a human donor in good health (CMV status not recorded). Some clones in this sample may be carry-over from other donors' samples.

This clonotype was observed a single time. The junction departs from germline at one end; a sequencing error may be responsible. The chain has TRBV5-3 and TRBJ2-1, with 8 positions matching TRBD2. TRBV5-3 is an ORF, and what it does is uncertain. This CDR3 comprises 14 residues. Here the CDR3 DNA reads TGTGCCAGCAGCTTGTGGATGGTAGCGGGGGAGCAGTTCTTC. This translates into CASSLWMVAGEQFF.

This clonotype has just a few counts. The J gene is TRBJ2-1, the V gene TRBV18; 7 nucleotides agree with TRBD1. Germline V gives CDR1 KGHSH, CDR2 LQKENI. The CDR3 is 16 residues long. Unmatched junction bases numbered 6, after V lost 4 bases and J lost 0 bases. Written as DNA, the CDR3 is TGTGCCAGCTCACTACGCAGGGGGAGCTCCTACAATGAGCAGTTCTTC. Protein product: CASSLRRGSSYNEQFF. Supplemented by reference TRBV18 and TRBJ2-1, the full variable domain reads NAGVMQNPRHLVRRRGQEARLRCSPMKGHSHVYWYRQLPEEGLKFMVYLQKENIIDESGMPKERFSAEFPKEGPSILRIQQVVRGDSAAYFCASSLRRGSSYNEQFFGPGTRLTVL.

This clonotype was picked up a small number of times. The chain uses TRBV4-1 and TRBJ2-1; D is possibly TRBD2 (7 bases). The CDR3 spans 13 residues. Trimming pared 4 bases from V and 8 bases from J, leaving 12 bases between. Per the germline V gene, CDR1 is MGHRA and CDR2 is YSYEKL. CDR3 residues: CASSRLGGDEQFF. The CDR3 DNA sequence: TGCGCCAGCAGCCGCCTAGGGGGGGATGAGCAGTTCTTC.

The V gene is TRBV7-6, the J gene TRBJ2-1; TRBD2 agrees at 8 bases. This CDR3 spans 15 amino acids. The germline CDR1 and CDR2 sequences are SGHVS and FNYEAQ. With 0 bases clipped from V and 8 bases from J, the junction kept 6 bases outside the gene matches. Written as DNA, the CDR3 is TGTGCCAGCAGCTTAGCGGGACTAGGAGGCGATGAGCAGTTCTTC. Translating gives CASSLAGLGGDEQFF.

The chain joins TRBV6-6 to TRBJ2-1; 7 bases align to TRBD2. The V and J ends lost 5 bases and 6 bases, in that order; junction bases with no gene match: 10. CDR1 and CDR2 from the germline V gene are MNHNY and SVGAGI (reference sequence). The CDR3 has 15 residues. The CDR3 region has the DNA TGTGCCAGCAGTCCTTTGGGGGGGGTAATCAATGAGCAGTTCTTC. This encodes CASSPLGGVINEQFF.

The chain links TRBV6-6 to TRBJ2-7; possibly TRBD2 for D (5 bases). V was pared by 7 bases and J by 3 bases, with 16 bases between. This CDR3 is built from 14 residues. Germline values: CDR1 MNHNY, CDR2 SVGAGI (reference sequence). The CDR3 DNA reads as TGTGCCAGCAAACCCGCAGTCGCGGGCTACGAGCAGTACTTC. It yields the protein CASKPAVAGYEQYF.

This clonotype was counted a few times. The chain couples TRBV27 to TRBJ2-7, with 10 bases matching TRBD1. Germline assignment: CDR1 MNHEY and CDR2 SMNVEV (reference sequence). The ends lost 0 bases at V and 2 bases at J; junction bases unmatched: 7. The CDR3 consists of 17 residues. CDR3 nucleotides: TGTGCCAGCAGTTTATCGATCCCAGGGACAGGGGCCTACGAGCAGTACTTC. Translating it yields CASSLSIPGTGAYEQYF.

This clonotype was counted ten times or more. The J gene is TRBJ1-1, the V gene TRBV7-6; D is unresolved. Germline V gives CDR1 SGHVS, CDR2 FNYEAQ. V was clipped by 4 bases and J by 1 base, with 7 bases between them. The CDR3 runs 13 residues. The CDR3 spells CASSSRENTEAFF. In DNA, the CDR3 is TGTGCCAGCAGCTCACGTGAGAACACTGAAGCTTTCTTT.

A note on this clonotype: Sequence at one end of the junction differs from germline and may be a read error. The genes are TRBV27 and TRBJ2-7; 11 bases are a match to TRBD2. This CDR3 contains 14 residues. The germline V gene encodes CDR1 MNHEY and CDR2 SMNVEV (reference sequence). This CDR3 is CVSASGGLFYEQYF. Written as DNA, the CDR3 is TGTGTCAGCGCTAGCGGGGGGTTATTCTACGAGCAGTACTTC.

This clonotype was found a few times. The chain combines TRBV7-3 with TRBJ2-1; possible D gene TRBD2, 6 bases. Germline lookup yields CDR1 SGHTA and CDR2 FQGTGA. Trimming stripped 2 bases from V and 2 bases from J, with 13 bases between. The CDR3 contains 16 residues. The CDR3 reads CASSLSELAPYNEQFF. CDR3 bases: TGTGCCAGCAGCTTATCTGAGCTAGCGCCCTACAATGAGCAGTTCTTC.

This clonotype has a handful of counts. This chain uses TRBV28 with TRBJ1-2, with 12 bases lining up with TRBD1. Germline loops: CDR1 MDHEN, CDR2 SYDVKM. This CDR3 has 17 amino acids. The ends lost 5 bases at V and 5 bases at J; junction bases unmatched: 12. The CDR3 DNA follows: TGTGCCAGCAGTACTGGGACAGGGGGCGTCTTAAAGTATGGCTACACCTTC. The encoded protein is CASSTGTGGVLKYGYTF.

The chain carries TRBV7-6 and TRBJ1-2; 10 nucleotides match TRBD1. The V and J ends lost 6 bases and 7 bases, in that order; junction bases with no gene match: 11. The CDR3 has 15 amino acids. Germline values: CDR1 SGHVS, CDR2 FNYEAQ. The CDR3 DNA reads TGTGCCAGCAGTCTTTTTGGACAGGGGGGAGGTGGCTACACCTTC. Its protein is CASSLFGQGGGGYTF.

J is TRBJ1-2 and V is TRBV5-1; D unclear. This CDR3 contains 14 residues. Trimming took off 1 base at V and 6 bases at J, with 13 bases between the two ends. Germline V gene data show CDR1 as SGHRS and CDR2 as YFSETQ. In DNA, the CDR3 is TGCGCCAGCAGCTTGTTGACGGGAATGGATGGCTACACCTTC. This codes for CASSLLTGMDGYTF.

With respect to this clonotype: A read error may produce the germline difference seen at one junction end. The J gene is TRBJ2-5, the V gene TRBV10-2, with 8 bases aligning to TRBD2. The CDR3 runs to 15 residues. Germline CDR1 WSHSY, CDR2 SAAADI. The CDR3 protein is CASSELRGAQETPYF. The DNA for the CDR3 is TGCGCCAGCAGTGAGTTGCGGGGGGCCCAAGAGACCCCGTACTTC.

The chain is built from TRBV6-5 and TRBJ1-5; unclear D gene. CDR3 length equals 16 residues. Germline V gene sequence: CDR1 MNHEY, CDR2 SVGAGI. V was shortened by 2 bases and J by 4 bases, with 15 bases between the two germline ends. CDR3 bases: TGTGCCAGCAGTTACGGACCCCCGGAAGGGAATCAGCCCCAGCATTTT. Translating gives CASSYGPPEGNQPQHF.

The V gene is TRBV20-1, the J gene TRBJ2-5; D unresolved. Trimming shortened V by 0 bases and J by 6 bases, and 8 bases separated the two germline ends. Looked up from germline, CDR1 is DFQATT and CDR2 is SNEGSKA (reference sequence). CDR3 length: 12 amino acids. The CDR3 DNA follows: TGCAGTGCTAGAGAGTTGGTGAAGACCCAGTACTTC. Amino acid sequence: CSARELVKTQYF.

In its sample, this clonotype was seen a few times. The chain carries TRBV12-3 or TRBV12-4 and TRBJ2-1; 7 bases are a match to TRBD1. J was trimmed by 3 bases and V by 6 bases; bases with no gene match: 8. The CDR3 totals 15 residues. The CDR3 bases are TGTGCCAGCAGCCTTGACAGGGAATTCTACAATGAGCAGTTCTTC. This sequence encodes CASSLDREFYNEQFF.

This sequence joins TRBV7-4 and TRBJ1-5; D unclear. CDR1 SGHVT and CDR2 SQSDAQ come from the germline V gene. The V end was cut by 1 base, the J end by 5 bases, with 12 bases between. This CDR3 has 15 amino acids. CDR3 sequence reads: CASSLDSETYQPQHF. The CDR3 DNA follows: TGTGCCAGCAGCTTAGACAGCGAAACCTATCAGCCCCAGCATTTT. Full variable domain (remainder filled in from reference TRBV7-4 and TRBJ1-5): GAGVSQSPRYKVAKRGRDVALRCDSISGHVTLYWYRQTLGQGSEVLTYSQSDAQRDKSGRPSGRFSAERPERSVSTLKIQRTEQGDSAVYLCASSLDSETYQPQHFGDGTRLSIL.

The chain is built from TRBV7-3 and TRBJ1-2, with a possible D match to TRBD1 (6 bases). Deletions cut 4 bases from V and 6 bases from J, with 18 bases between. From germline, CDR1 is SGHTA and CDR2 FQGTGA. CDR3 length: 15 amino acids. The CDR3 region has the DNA TGTGCCAGCAGCTCCGAAGTGGACAGTGCGGATGGCTACACCTTC. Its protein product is CASSSEVDSADGYTF. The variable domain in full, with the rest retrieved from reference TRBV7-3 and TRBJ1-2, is GAGVSQTPSNKVTEKGKYVELRCDPISGHTALYWYRQSLGQGPEFLIYFQGTGAADDSGLPNDRFFAVRPEGSVSTLKIQRTERGDSAVYLCASSSEVDSADGYTFGSGTRLTVV.

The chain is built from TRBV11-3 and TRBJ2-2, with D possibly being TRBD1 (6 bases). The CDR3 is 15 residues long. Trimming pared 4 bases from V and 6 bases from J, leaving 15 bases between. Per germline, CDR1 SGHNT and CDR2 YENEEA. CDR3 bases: TGTGCCAGCAGCTCAAGGACAGTGGGGTCCGGGGAGCTGTTTTTT. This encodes CASSSRTVGSGELFF.

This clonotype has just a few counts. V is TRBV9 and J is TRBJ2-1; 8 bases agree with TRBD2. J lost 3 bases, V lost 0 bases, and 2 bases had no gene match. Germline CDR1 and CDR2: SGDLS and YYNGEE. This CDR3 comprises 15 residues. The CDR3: CASSVVLAVYNEQFF. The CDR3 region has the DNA TGTGCCAGCAGCGTAGTACTAGCGGTCTACAATGAGCAGTTCTTC.

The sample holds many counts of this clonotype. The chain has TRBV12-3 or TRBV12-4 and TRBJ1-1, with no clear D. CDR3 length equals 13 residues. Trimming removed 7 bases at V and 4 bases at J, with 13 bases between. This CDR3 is CASTPPSATEAFF. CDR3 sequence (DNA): TGTGCCAGCACCCCCCCGAGCGCCACTGAAGCTTTCTTT.

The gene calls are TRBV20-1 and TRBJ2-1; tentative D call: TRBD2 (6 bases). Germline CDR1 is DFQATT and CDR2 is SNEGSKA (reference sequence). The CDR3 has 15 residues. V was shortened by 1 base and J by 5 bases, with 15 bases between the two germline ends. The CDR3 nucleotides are TGCAGTGCTAGAGGGGGGGTTTCACGCCACAATGAGCAGTTCTTC. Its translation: CSARGGVSRHNEQFF.

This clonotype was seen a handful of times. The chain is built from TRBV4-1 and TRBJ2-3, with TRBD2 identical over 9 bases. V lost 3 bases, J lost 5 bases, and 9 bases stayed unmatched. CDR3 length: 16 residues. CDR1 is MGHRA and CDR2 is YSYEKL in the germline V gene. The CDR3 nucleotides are TGCGCCAGCAGCCAGGGGGGGCGGGGGGGCCAAGATACGCAGTATTTT. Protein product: CASSQGGRGGQDTQYF.

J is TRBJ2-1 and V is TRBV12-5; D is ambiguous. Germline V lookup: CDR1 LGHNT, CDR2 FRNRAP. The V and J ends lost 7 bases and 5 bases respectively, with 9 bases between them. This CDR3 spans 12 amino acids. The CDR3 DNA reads TGTGCTAGTGCCCCAAACGACAATGAGCAGTTCTTC. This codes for CASAPNDNEQFF.